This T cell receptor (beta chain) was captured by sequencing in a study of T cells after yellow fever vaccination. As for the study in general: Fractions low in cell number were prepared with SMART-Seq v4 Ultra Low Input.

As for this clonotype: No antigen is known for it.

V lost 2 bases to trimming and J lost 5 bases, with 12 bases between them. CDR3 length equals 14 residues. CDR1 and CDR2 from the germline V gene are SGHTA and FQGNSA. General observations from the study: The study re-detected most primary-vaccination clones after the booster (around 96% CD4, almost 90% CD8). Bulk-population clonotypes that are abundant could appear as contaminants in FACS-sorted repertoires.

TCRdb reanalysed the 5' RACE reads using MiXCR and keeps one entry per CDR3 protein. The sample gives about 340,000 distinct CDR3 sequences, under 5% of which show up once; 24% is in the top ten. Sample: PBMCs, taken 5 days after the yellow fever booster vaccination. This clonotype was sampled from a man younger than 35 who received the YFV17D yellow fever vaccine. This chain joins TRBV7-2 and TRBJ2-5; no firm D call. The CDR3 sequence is CASSLKWQTETQYF. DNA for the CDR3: TGTGCCAGCAGCTTAAAGTGGCAGACGGAGACCCAGTACTTC.